This TCR beta chain is from a study of blood T cell repertoires in COVID-19. About the research overall: From the United States, Italy and Spain came samples of acute and convalescent COVID-19.

The table came from immunoSEQ multiplex PCR; TCRdb's copy has only in-frame clones and leaves some out. The repertoire holds about 46,000 clones, with around 86% as singletons. This CDR3 is built from 17 residues. Losses at the gene ends were 4 bases for V and 0 bases for J; bases not matched to a gene: 9. Germline V gene lookup returns CDR1 SGHRS and CDR2 YFSETQ. The study counted Cohort 3 donors as recovered given two negative PCRs, clearance, or symptom resolution. The chain employs TRBV5-1 and TRBJ2-3; 9 nucleotides match TRBD1. The sequenced material came from PBMCs or T cells enriched from blood (not recorded which). This sequence was found in a woman in her fifties or sixties who had recovered from COVID-19. DNA of the CDR3: TGCGCCAGCAGCGCGGGACAGGGAATTACTAGCACAGATACGCAGTATTTT. Protein product: CASSAGQGITSTDTQYF.